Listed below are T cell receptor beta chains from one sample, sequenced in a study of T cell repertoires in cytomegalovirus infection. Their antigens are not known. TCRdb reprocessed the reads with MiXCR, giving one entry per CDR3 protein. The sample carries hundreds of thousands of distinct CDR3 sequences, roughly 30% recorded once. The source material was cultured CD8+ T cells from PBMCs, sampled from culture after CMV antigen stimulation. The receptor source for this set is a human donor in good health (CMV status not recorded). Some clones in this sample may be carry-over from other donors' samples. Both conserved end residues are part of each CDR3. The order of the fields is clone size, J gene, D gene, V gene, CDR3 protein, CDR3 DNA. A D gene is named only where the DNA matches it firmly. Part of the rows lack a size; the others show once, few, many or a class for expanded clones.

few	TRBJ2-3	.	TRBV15	CATSSQGTGRDTQYF	TGTGCCACCAGCAGCCAGGGAACAGGGAGAGATACGCAGTATTTT
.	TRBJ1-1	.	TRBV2	CASPGHRNTEAFF	TGTGCCAGCCCGGGACATAGGAACACTGAAGCTTTCTTT
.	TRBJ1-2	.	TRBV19	CASSSRLTLAGYGYTF	TGTGCCAGTAGTTCCCGCCTCACTTTAGCCGGATATGGCTACACCTTC
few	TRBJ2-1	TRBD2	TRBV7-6	CASSQRGGGVSYNEQFF	TGTGCCAGCAGTCAGCGTGGGGGGGGGGTGAGCTACAATGAGCAGTTCTTC
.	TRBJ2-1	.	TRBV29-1	CSVVIDGYSYNEQFF	TGCAGCGTCGTGATCGACGGGTACTCCTACAATGAGCAGTTCTTC
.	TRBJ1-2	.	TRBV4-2	CASSPRREAARNGYTF	TGTGCCAGCAGCCCCCGGCGTGAGGCGGCTAGGAATGGCTACACCTTC
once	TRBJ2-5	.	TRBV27	CASSLQDEETQYF	TGTGCCAGCAGTTTGCAGGACGAAGAGACCCAGTACTTC
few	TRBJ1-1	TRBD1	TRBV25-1	CASNRGMNTEAFF	TGTGCCAGTAACAGGGGCATGAACACTGAAGCTTTCTTT
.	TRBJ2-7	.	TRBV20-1	CSARSQQSYEQYF	TGCAGTGCTAGGTCGCAGCAATCCTACGAGCAGTACTTC
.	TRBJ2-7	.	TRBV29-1	CSVVGRGVSPSTSEQYF	TGCAGCGTTGTTGGCAGGGGTGTTTCCCCGTCGACTTCGGAGCAGTACTTC
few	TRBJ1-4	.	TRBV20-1	CSARAPAGSATNEKLFF	TGCAGTGCTCGGGCGCCGGCTGGCAGCGCAACTAATGAAAAACTGTTTTTT
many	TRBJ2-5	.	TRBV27	CASSLTEITGMGETQYF	TGTGCCAGCAGTTTGACCGAAATTACAGGGATGGGAGAGACCCAGTACTTC
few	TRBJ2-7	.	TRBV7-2	CASSHGTTPPYEQYF	TGTGCCAGCAGCCACGGGACAACCCCACCCTACGAGCAGTACTTC
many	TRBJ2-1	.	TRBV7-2	CASSPPSWNEQFF	TGTGCCAGCAGCCCACCGAGTTGGAATGAGCAGTTCTTC
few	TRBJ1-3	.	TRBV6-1	CASSKRTDTGNTIYF	TGTGCCAGCAGCAAAAGGACGGATACTGGAAACACCATATATTTT
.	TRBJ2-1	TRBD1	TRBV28	CASSSRDRHNEQFF	TGTGCCAGCAGTTCCCGGGACAGACACAATGAGCAGTTCTTC
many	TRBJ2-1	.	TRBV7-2	CASSLDGINEQFF	TGTGCCAGCAGCTTAGACGGGATCAATGAGCAGTTCTTC
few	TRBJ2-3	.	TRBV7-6	CASSPRYRGATDTQYF	TGTGCCAGCAGCCCACGGTACCGGGGAGCCACAGATACGCAGTATTTT